The present entry profiles one T cell receptor beta chain with its context. Its antigen remains unidentified. This sample stems from a study of cytomegalovirus exposure and HLA in healthy donors. The donors formed part of the roughly 120-subject validation cohort, distinct from the approximately 670-subject first cohort. Findings and caveats of the study: The study designated 150 or so TCR beta chains cytomegalovirus-associated.

Assay: immunoSEQ multiplex PCR; the TCRdb copy retains only in-frame clones and omits some. In the table there are around 99,000 clones, almost 90% of which are singletons. The receptor comes from a woman younger than 35 in good health and CMV-seronegative. Sequencing was performed on PBMCs.

The CDR3 coding sequence is TGTGCCAGCAGTCACAATGACAGGAACACTGAAGCTTTCTTT. Protein product: CASSHNDRNTEAFF. V and J are TRBV6-5 and TRBJ1-1; possibly TRBD1 for D (5 bases). In germline, CDR1 is MNHEY, CDR2 SVGAGI. Trimming removed 5 bases from V and 1 base from J, with 11 bases in between. The CDR3 runs to 14 residues.